Shown below are 4 T cell receptor beta chains from a single sample sequenced in a study of siplizumab effects on memory and regulatory T cells. Some clones are missing from TCRdb's copy, which holds only in-frame ones; the method was immunoSEQ multiplex PCR. Among about 87,000 clones listed, more than 80% were seen once. Sample: CD4+ T cells sorted from blood. The origin of the receptors is a human donor in good health.

The V and J genes are TRBV7-2 and TRBJ2-1; 7 nucleotides agree with TRBD2. V lost 2 bases and J lost 1; bases outside the gene matches: 11. The CDR3 runs 18 residues. CDR1 SGHTA and CDR2 FQGNSA come from the germline V gene. CDR3 in DNA: TGTGCCAGCAGCTTAAAACTTTCGGGCGGGAGTTCCTACAATGAGCAGTTCTTC. This gives the protein CASSLKLSGGSSYNEQFF.

The rearrangement links TRBV5-6 to TRBJ1-5; 11 nucleotides match TRBD1. Losses at the gene ends were 3 bases for V and 5 bases for J; bases not matched to a gene: 1. Germline assignment: CDR1 SGHDT and CDR2 YYEEEE. The CDR3 totals 14 residues. DNA for the CDR3: TGTGCCAGCAGCTCGGACAGGGGGCATCAGCCCCAGCATTTT. Its translation is CASSSDRGHQPQHF.

J is TRBJ1-2 and V is TRBV2, with TRBD1 as a possible D gene (5 bases). The CDR3 consists of 17 residues. Germline V gives CDR1 SNHLY, CDR2 FYNNEI. The germline V and J ends were trimmed by 7 bases and 5 bases, with 26 bases remaining between them. For the CDR3, the DNA is TGTGCCAGCACCCCCCTCAGAGTCCGCCCCAAGGGGTATGGCTACACCTTC. Translated, it gives CASTPLRVRPKGYGYTF.

J is TRBJ2-3 and V is TRBV2, with TRBD1 matching over 9 bases. The V gene's germline CDR1 is SNHLY and CDR2 FYNNEI. The CDR3 has 16 amino acids. The trim removed 5 bases at V and 3 bases at J, leaving 9 bases unmatched. CDR3 loop: CASSTYRGQRTDTQYF. Here the CDR3 DNA reads TGTGCCAGCAGTACCTACAGGGGGCAGAGGACAGATACGCAGTATTTT.